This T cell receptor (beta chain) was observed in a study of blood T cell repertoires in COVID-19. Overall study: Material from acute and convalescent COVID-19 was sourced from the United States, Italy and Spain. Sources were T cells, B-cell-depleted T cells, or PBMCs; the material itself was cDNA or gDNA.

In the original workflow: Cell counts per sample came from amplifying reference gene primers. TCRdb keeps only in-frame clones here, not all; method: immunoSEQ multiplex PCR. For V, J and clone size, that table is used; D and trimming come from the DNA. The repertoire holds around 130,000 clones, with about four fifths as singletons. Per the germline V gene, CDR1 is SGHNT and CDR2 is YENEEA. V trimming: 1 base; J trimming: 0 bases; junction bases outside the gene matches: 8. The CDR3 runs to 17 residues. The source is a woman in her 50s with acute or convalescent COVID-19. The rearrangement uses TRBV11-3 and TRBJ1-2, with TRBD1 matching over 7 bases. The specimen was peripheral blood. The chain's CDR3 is CASSLGRTGATNYGYTF. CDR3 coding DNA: TGTGCCAGCAGCTTAGGAAGAACAGGGGCGACTAACTATGGCTACACCTTC.